These 27 T cell receptor beta chains were sequenced from one sample in a study of blood T cell repertoires in COVID-19. Generated by immunoSEQ multiplex PCR, the TCRdb table keeps only in-frame clones and is missing some. Counted here are about 220,000 clones, 70% to 90% occurring once; the ten biggest clones make up around 2%. Sequencing was performed on peripheral blood. Source of these receptors: a young man who had recovered from COVID-19.

CDR3 sequence reads: CASRRARDTGELFF. The CDR3 DNA reads as TGTGCCAGCAGGCGGGCGCGGGACACCGGGGAGCTGTTTTTT. The chain carries TRBV7-9 and TRBJ2-2, with D tentatively TRBD2 (5 bases). V lost 6 bases to trimming and J lost 3 bases, with 11 bases between them. Germline V gene data show CDR1 as SEHNR and CDR2 as FQNEAQ (reference sequence). The CDR3 extends over 14 amino acids.

This sequence joins TRBV24-1 and TRBJ2-3, with a possible D match to TRBD2 (5 bases). There are 13 residues in the CDR3. Per germline, CDR1 KGHDR and CDR2 SFDVKD. V was pared by 5 bases and J by 5 bases, with 10 bases between. The CDR3 DNA sequence: TGTGCCACCAGTGTTTTCGAGGGAGATACGCAGTATTTT. This codes for CATSVFEGDTQYF.

The V gene is TRBV7-2, the J gene TRBJ1-6; no reliable D call. Trimming removed 1 base at V and 0 bases at J, with 7 bases between. CDR3 length equals 16 residues. Per germline, CDR1 SGHTA and CDR2 FQGNSA. The CDR3 nucleotides are TGTGCCAGCAGCTTAGACTCGAGCTCCTATAATTCACCCCTCCACTTT. Translating gives CASSLDSSSYNSPLHF.

This chain connects TRBV19 to TRBJ2-3; TRBD1 is a possible D gene (8 bases). In germline, CDR1 is LNHDA, CDR2 SQIVND (reference sequence). V lost 2 bases to trimming and J lost 4 bases, with 13 bases between them. The CDR3 contains 15 residues. The DNA of the CDR3 is TGTGCCAGTAGTATACGACAGGGGAGGGCAGATACGCAGTATTTT. Amino acid sequence: CASSIRQGRADTQYF.

V gene TRBV7-2 combines with J gene TRBJ2-1; D perhaps matches TRBD2 (6 bases). This CDR3 contains 15 residues. The V end was cut by 3 bases, the J end by 4 bases, with 13 bases between. Germline V gene data show CDR1 as SGHTA and CDR2 as FQGNSA. The DNA for the CDR3 is TGTGCCAGCAGCTTTGCGACTAGTGGTTACAATGAGCAGTTCTTC. It codes for CASSFATSGYNEQFF.

This clone was counted a single time. V gene TRBV6-5 combines with J gene TRBJ1-5; 11 positions match TRBD1. CDR1 is MNHEY, CDR2 SVGAGI, per germline. V was clipped by 8 bases and J by 5 bases; unmatched bases: 8. This CDR3 contains 15 residues. The CDR3 here is CASGWGQGVYQPQHF. Here the CDR3 DNA reads TGTGCCAGCGGGTGGGGACAGGGGGTTTATCAGCCCCAGCATTTT.

This clone came up a few times. The rearrangement joins TRBV5-4 to TRBJ2-1, with TRBD1 matching over 8 bases. In germline, CDR1 is SGHNT, CDR2 YYREEE (reference sequence). The CDR3 consists of 14 residues. Trimming took 3 bases from V and 7 from J; bases not matched to a gene: 6. As DNA, the CDR3 is TGTGCCAGCAGCTCCAGACAGGGGTCGAATGAGCAGTTCTTC. This codes for CASSSRQGSNEQFF.

This chain links TRBV27 with TRBJ1-2; 8 bases are a match to TRBD1. Germline CDR1 MNHEY, CDR2 SMNVEV (reference sequence). The junction had 10 bases not matched to a gene; V was cut back by 8 bases and J by 8 bases. The CDR3 is 13 residues long. The CDR3 DNA is TGTGCCAGCGGTACGGACAGGGTCGACGGCTACACCTTC. Protein product: CASGTDRVDGYTF.

This clone appeared a single time. The chain joins TRBV10-3 to TRBJ1-2; 9 nucleotides align to TRBD1. Unmatched junction bases numbered 10, after V lost 6 bases and J lost 2 bases. The CDR3 extends over 16 amino acids. The germline V gene has CDR1 ENHRY and CDR2 SYGVKD. The DNA of the CDR3 is TGTGCCATCAGCCAGACACAGGGGGCCGAAAACTATGGCTACACCTTC. As protein: CAISQTQGAENYGYTF.

V is TRBV19 and J is TRBJ2-1; D may be TRBD1 (6 bases). There are 15 residues in the CDR3. Germline V gene sequence: CDR1 LNHDA, CDR2 SQIVND (reference sequence). V lost 7 bases and J 3 bases, leaving 16 bases between the germline ends. As DNA, the CDR3 is TGTGCCAGTAACCCACGGACAGAGAGCTACAATGAGCAGTTCTTC. Amino acids: CASNPRTESYNEQFF.

This clone has only one observation. The chain links TRBV5-6 to TRBJ2-6; perhaps TRBD1 as D (5 bases). V was pared by 4 bases and J by 3 bases, with 17 bases between. This CDR3 is 17 amino acids long. The germline V gene has CDR1 SGHDT and CDR2 YYEEEE. In DNA form, the CDR3 reads TGTGCCAGCAGCCCCTCGACAGCGCCGGGTGGGGCCAACGTCCTGACTTTC. This sequence encodes CASSPSTAPGGANVLTF.

The chain joins TRBV27 to TRBJ2-7, with D possibly matching TRBD2 (5 bases). The CDR3 runs to 15 residues. From germline, CDR1 is MNHEY and CDR2 SMNVEV (reference sequence). Trimming cost V 5 bases and J 0 bases, with 14 bases left between them. CDR3 region: CASSPWTLSSYEQYF. DNA for the CDR3: TGTGCCAGCAGTCCCTGGACTTTAAGCTCCTACGAGCAGTACTTC.

This chain uses TRBV6-4 with TRBJ1-1; possibly TRBD1 for D (5 bases). The CDR3 extends over 14 amino acids. Per germline, CDR1 MRHNA and CDR2 SNTAGT. Trimming cost V 8 bases and J 1 base, with 14 bases left between them. The CDR3 spells CASGTGQANTEAFF. CDR3 sequence (DNA): TGTGCCAGCGGTACAGGACAAGCGAACACTGAAGCTTTCTTT.

The gene calls are TRBV5-4 and TRBJ1-1, with a weak D call TRBD1 (6 bases). Trimming left V 2 bases short and J 1 base short, with 12 bases between. The CDR3 is made up of 15 amino acids. Germline values: CDR1 SGHNT, CDR2 YYREEE (reference sequence). The CDR3 bases are TGTGCCAGCAGCTTCCGGGACACCAAGAACACTGAAGCTTTCTTT. This gives the protein CASSFRDTKNTEAFF.

This chain links TRBV18 with TRBJ1-5; tentatively, D is TRBD1 (5 bases). Per germline, CDR1 KGHSH and CDR2 LQKENI. This CDR3 contains 17 residues. Trimming took 5 bases from V and 0 from J, leaving 17 bases between them. The CDR3 DNA sequence: TGTGCCAGCTCATCCTTAATGACAGCCTATAGCAATCAGCCCCAGCATTTT. It encodes CASSSLMTAYSNQPQHF.

The rearrangement links TRBV5-8 to TRBJ2-3; D perhaps matches TRBD2 (5 bases). The CDR3 runs 15 residues. The germline V gene has CDR1 SGHTS and CDR2 YDEGEE. Trimming removed 5 bases from V and 3 bases from J, with 16 bases in between. The CDR3 spells CASSFARVSTDTQYF. The DNA of the CDR3 is TGTGCCAGCAGTTTTGCGCGGGTATCAACAGATACGCAGTATTTT. Together with reference TRBV5-8 and TRBJ2-3, the CDR3 gives the full variable domain: EAGVTQSPTHLIKTRGQQATLRCSPISGHTSVYWYQQALGLGLQFLLWYDEGEERNRGNFPPRFSGRQFPNYSSELNVNALELEDSALYLCASSFARVSTDTQYFGPGTRLTVL.

This clone was detected only once. The J gene is TRBJ1-5, the V gene TRBV3-1 (or the pseudogene TRBV3-2); 9 bases align to TRBD1. With V trimmed by 3 bases and J by 5 bases, 5 bases remained unmatched. CDR3 length: 15 amino acids. Germline V gene lookup returns CDR1 LGHDT and CDR2 YNNKEL (reference sequence). CDR3 region: CASSQFTGGHQPQHF. DNA of the CDR3: TGTGCCAGCAGCCAGTTTACAGGGGGCCATCAGCCCCAGCATTTT.

The chain couples TRBV25-1 to TRBJ2-5; D is perhaps TRBD2 (6 bases). The CDR3 contains 14 residues. CDR1 and CDR2 from the germline V gene are MGHDK and SYGVNS. The ends were cut back, 4 bases at V and 2 bases at J, with 11 bases in the middle. CDR3 in amino acids: CASSAGVFQETQYF. DNA of the CDR3: TGTGCCAGCAGTGCGGGGGTCTTTCAAGAGACCCAGTACTTC.

The rearrangement joins TRBV27 to TRBJ1-1; D not resolved. Germline CDR1 reads MNHEY; CDR2 reads SMNVEV (reference sequence). This CDR3 contains 13 residues. V dropped 6 bases and J dropped 2 bases, with 10 bases sitting between them. CDR3 sequence reads: CASRTYGNTEAFF. The DNA for the CDR3 is TGTGCCAGCAGGACATATGGCAACACTGAAGCTTTCTTT.

The gene calls are TRBV4-1 and TRBJ2-5, with 8 bases fitting TRBD2. The CDR3 is 15 residues long. Unmatched junction bases numbered 4, after V lost 0 bases and J lost 4 bases. Germline CDR1 reads MGHRA; CDR2 reads YSYEKL. CDR3 in amino acids: CASSQDPAGGETQYF. The DNA for the CDR3 is TGCGCCAGCAGCCAAGATCCGGCGGGGGGAGAGACCCAGTACTTC.

The genes are TRBV27 and TRBJ1-5; no clear D gene. Trimming took 5 bases from V and 7 from J, leaving 12 bases between them. The CDR3 has 13 amino acids. Germline V gene data show CDR1 as MNHEY and CDR2 as SMNVEV (reference sequence). DNA of the CDR3: TGTGCCAGCAGTGAGGGCAGGAACCAGCCCCAGCATTTT. Its protein is CASSEGRNQPQHF.

The chain recombines TRBV10-3 with TRBJ2-2; 9 bases map to TRBD2. V lost 6 bases to trimming and J lost 2 bases; unmatched junction nucleotides: 4. The length of the CDR3 is 15 residues. Germline CDR1 ENHRY, CDR2 SYGVKD. The CDR3: CAISRTSDNTGELFF. CDR3 bases: TGTGCCATCAGCCGGACTAGCGATAACACCGGGGAGCTGTTTTTT.

J is TRBJ2-7 and V is TRBV27; 7 positions agree with TRBD1. The CDR3 contains 13 residues. V lost 5 bases and J lost 3; bases outside the gene matches: 4. Germline lookup yields CDR1 MNHEY and CDR2 SMNVEV (reference sequence). CDR3 in DNA: TGTGCCAGCAGTGTGACAGGGAACTACGAGCAGTACTTC. Encoded protein: CASSVTGNYEQYF.

The chain is built from TRBV6-1 and TRBJ2-3; possibly TRBD2 for D (5 bases). CDR3 length: 16 residues. The V end lost 3 bases, the J end lost 1 base, and 14 bases lay between the germline ends. CDR1 MNHNS and CDR2 SASEGT come from the germline V gene. The CDR3 DNA reads as TGTGCCAGCAGTGATCGGGCGGGTTCGGGCACAGATACGCAGTATTTT. This codes for CASSDRAGSGTDTQYF.

The gene calls are TRBV19 and TRBJ1-1; D may be TRBD1 (5 bases). Germline assignment: CDR1 LNHDA and CDR2 SQIVND (reference sequence). The CDR3 totals 14 residues. The V end lost 6 bases, the J end lost 0 bases, and 11 bases lay between the germline ends. The CDR3 is CASSTGPLNTEAFF. In nucleotides, the CDR3 is TGTGCCAGTAGCACAGGCCCTTTGAACACTGAAGCTTTCTTT.

V and J are TRBV28 and TRBJ1-5, with D tentatively TRBD1 (5 bases). From germline, CDR1 is MDHEN and CDR2 SYDVKM. Trimming took off 5 bases at V and 10 bases at J, with 18 bases between the two ends. The CDR3 runs 14 residues. The CDR3 nucleotides are TGTGCCAGCAGTCTGACAGCCATAGGACAACCCCAGCATTTT. Translation gives CASSLTAIGQPQHF.

V usage is TRBV7-2 and J usage is TRBJ1-5, with 8 bases that match TRBD1. The trim removed 5 bases at V and 5 bases at J, leaving 2 bases unmatched. The CDR3 has 13 amino acids. The germline gives CDR1 SGHTA, CDR2 FQGNSA. DNA of the CDR3: TGTGCCAGCAGCCGACAGGGGCATCAGCCCCAGCATTTT. Its translation is CASSRQGHQPQHF.